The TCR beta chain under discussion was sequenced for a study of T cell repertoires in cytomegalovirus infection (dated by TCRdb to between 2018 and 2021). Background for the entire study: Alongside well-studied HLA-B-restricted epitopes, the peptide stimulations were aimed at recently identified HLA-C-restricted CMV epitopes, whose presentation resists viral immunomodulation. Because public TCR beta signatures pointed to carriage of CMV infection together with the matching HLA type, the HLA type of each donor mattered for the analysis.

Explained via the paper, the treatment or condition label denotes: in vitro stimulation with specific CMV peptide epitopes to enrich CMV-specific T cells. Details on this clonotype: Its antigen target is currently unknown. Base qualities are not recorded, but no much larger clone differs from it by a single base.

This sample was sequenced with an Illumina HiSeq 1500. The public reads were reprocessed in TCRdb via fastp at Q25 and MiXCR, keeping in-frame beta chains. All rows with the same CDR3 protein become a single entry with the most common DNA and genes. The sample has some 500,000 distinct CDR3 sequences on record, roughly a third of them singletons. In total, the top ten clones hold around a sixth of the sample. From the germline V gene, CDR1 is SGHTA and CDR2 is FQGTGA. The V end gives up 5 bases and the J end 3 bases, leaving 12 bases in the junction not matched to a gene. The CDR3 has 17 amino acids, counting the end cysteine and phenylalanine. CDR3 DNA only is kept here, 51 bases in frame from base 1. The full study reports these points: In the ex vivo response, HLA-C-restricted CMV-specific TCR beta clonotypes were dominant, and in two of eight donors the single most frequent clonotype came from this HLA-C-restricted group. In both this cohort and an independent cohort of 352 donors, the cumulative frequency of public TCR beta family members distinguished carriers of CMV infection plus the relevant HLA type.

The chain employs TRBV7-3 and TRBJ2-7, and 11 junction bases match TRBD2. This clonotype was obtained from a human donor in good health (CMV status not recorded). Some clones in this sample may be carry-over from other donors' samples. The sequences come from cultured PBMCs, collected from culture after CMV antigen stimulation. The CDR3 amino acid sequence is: CASSPRLAGMLVYEQYF. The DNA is TGTGCCAGCAGCCCAAGACTAGCGGGGATGCTTGTCTACGAGCAGTACTTC.